These 24 T cell receptor beta chains originate from one sample sequenced in a study of spatial heterogeneity in lung cancer. The time point was: sample taken at primary tumor resection. Unsorted whole RNA of tumor, nontumor lung or frozen PBMC was sequenced. TCRdb ran MiXCR on the 5' RACE reads and lists one entry per CDR3 protein. The sample lists 90,000 or so distinct CDR3 sequences; 7.5% to 10% were seen once. Material: PBMCs, obtained at surgery. The receptors derive from a male donor with early-stage non-small cell lung cancer.

This chain connects TRBV10-3 to TRBJ2-2, with D maybe TRBD2 (7 bases). V was shortened by 0 bases and J by 5 bases, with 13 bases between the two germline ends. CDR1 and CDR2 (germline): ENHRY, SYGVKD. The CDR3 is made up of 16 amino acids. The CDR3 DNA follows: TGTGCCATCAGTGAGTCCCTACAGGGAGGGACCGGGGAGCTGTTTTTT. This sequence encodes CAISESLQGGTGELFF.

This clonotype has a handful of counts. The gene calls are TRBV20-1 and TRBJ2-1; D gene ambiguous. V was clipped by 6 bases and J by 8 bases, with 11 bases between them. The V gene's germline CDR1 is DFQATT and CDR2 SNEGSKA (reference sequence). This CDR3 is 11 amino acids long. The CDR3 sequence is CSAWVGDEQFF. In DNA, the CDR3 is TGCAGTGCCTGGGTGGGCGATGAGCAGTTCTTC.

This clonotype was picked up many times. The chain is built from TRBV18 and TRBJ2-7, with D possibly matching TRBD2 (5 bases). Looked up from germline, CDR1 is KGHSH and CDR2 is LQKENI. The CDR3 extends over 12 amino acids. Trimming removed 3 bases at V and 5 bases at J, with 8 bases between. CDR3 residues: CASSPTRDEQYF. Written as DNA, the CDR3 is TGTGCCAGCTCACCGACGCGGGACGAGCAGTACTTC.

The chain joins TRBV19 to TRBJ1-4, with D uncertain. Germline V lookup: CDR1 LNHDA, CDR2 SQIVND (reference sequence). Trimming pared 5 bases from V and 4 bases from J, leaving 5 bases between. The CDR3 consists of 12 residues. This CDR3 is CASSAVNEKLFF. In DNA form, the CDR3 reads TGTGCCAGTAGTGCTGTTAATGAAAAACTGTTTTTT.

Ten or more counts support this clonotype. The rearrangement joins TRBV20-1 to TRBJ2-7; 8 bases are a match to TRBD1. Germline CDR1 and CDR2: DFQATT and SNEGSKA (reference sequence). The CDR3 extends over 15 amino acids. V was pared by 0 bases and J by 0 bases, with 4 bases of the junction left unmatched. The CDR3 here is CSARDGDRSSYEQYF. The CDR3 coding sequence is TGCAGTGCTAGAGATGGGGACAGGAGCTCCTACGAGCAGTACTTC.

This clonotype was observed many times. The rearrangement uses TRBV18 and TRBJ2-7, with 7 bases identical to TRBD1. This CDR3 has 14 residues. Germline values: CDR1 KGHSH, CDR2 LQKENI. V shed 5 bases and J 3 bases; nucleotides not matched to a gene: 7. The CDR3 DNA follows: TGTGCCAGCTCAAGAGACAGGGATGGCTACGAGCAGTACTTC. Translated, it gives CASSRDRDGYEQYF.

The chain joins TRBV7-2 to TRBJ2-2; D remains unclear. Germline V gives CDR1 SGHTA, CDR2 FQGNSA. The CDR3 is 14 amino acids. Trimming removed 5 bases at V and 5 bases at J, with 12 bases between. CDR3 protein: CASSPGFGTGELFF. CDR3 in DNA: TGTGCCAGCAGCCCGGGTTTTGGAACCGGGGAGCTGTTTTTT.

The chain is built from TRBV7-9 and TRBJ2-7; D perhaps matches TRBD1 (6 bases). There are 14 residues in the CDR3. Germline V CDR1 and CDR2: SEHNR, FQNEAQ (reference sequence). V shed 4 bases and J shed 1 base, with 11 bases lying between them. The CDR3 reads CASSWGQISYEQYF. The CDR3 DNA is TGTGCCAGCAGCTGGGGACAAATTTCCTACGAGCAGTACTTC. The full variable domain, completed using reference TRBV7-9 and TRBJ2-7, is DTGVSQNPRHKITKRGQNVTFRCDPISEHNRLYWYRQTLGQGPEFLTYFQNEAQLEKSRLLSDRFSAERPKGSFSTLEIQRTEQGDSAMYLCASSWGQISYEQYFGPGTRLTVT.

There are a few counts of this clonotype. The chain couples TRBV6-5 to TRBJ2-2; 8 bases align to TRBD2. The CDR3 extends over 18 amino acids. V gave up 2 bases and J gave up 5 bases; unmatched junction bases: 13. Germline-derived CDR1 and CDR2 are MNHEY and SVGAGI. DNA of the CDR3: TGTGCCAGCAGTTACCGGGCGGGGGGCCCCCTGAGAACCGGGGAGCTGTTTTTT. It codes for CASSYRAGGPLRTGELFF.

As for this clonotype: A read error may be the cause here, since a much bigger clone is one base away. J is TRBJ2-3 and V is TRBV28, with 11 bases matching TRBD2. Germline-derived CDR1 and CDR2 are MDHEN and SYDVKM. The CDR3 covers 14 residues. This CDR3 reads CASSPGTSGDTQCF. The CDR3 bases are TGTGCCAGCAGTCCGGGGACTAGCGGAGATACGCAGTGTTTT.

There are a few counts of this clonotype. The genes are TRBV3-1 and TRBJ2-5; TRBD1 aligns across 8 bases. V was clipped by 5 bases and J by 4 bases; unmatched bases: 9. CDR3 length equals 15 residues. Germline CDR1 and CDR2: LGHDT and YNNKEL (reference sequence). CDR3 sequence reads: CASSGQGLDSETQYF. DNA for the CDR3: TGTGCCAGCAGCGGACAGGGACTTGACTCAGAGACCCAGTACTTC.

V usage is TRBV15 and J usage is TRBJ1-1; TRBD1 might be the D (5 bases). The germline V and J ends were trimmed by 5 bases and 4 bases, with 14 bases remaining between them. The CDR3 consists of 14 residues. The germline V gene has CDR1 LNHNV and CDR2 YYDKDF (reference sequence). CDR3 nucleotide sequence: TGTGCCACCAGCCGGGACCTCGCCGGCACTGAAGCTTTCTTT. This encodes CATSRDLAGTEAFF.

This clonotype has more than one count but fewer than ten. This chain connects TRBV25-1 to TRBJ2-7; 7 nucleotides match TRBD1. Germline loops: CDR1 MGHDK, CDR2 SYGVNS. The trim removed 3 bases at V and 3 bases at J, leaving 5 bases unmatched. This CDR3 region has 14 residues. DNA of the CDR3: TGTGCCAGCAGTGATACAGGGACAGTCTACGAGCAGTACTTC. Translating it yields CASSDTGTVYEQYF.

This chain joins TRBV6-1 and TRBJ2-1; 8 bases are a match to TRBD2. The CDR3 is made up of 16 amino acids. Germline-derived CDR1 and CDR2 are MNHNS and SASEGT. The V gene end was trimmed by 5 bases and the J gene end by 2 bases; junction bases not matched to a gene: 8. CDR3 in amino acids: CASSPGGGLAYNEQFF. The CDR3 DNA follows: TGTGCCAGCAGTCCCGGGGGGGGACTAGCCTACAATGAGCAGTTCTTC.

This sequence joins TRBV18 and TRBJ2-1; TRBD1 is a possible D gene (6 bases). The V and J ends lost 3 bases and 7 bases respectively, with 13 bases between them. The CDR3 is made up of 14 amino acids. Germline lookup yields CDR1 KGHSH and CDR2 LQKENI. CDR3 coding DNA: TGTGCCAGCTCACCCCCCGGACAGAGGAATGAGCAGTTCTTC. Protein: CASSPPGQRNEQFF.

The sample holds many counts of this clonotype. This chain connects TRBV19 to TRBJ2-4; D unclear. CDR1 LNHDA and CDR2 SQIVND come from the germline V gene (reference sequence). This CDR3 comprises 11 residues. V was pared by 4 bases and J by 8 bases, with 6 bases between. In nucleotides, the CDR3 is TGTGCCAGTAGTAACAAGGACATTCAGTACTTC. Its protein product is CASSNKDIQYF.

The rearrangement uses TRBV5-1 and TRBJ2-3; 13 nucleotides align to TRBD2. The CDR3 loop spans 16 amino acids. With 6 bases clipped from V and 4 bases from J, the junction kept 8 bases outside the gene matches. From germline, CDR1 is SGHRS and CDR2 YFSETQ. The CDR3 DNA reads as TGCGCCAGCACCGCCTCACTAGCGGGGGGGCCAGATACGCAGTATTTT. Its translation is CASTASLAGGPDTQYF.

Only a few counts were recorded for this clonotype. The J gene is TRBJ1-1, the V gene TRBV30; D not certain. Germline CDR1 is GTSNPN and CDR2 is SVGIG (reference sequence). This CDR3 is built from 13 residues. V was clipped by 2 bases and J by 1 base, with 8 bases between them. CDR3 DNA: TGTGCCTGGAGTAAGGCCCAGAACACTGAAGCTTTCTTT. This sequence encodes CAWSKAQNTEAFF.

This clonotype was seen only a few times. The rearrangement uses TRBV28 and TRBJ1-2; the match to TRBD1 covers 10 bases. Germline V lookup: CDR1 MDHEN, CDR2 SYDVKM. This CDR3 spans 15 amino acids. Losses at the gene ends were 5 bases for V and 5 bases for J; bases not matched to a gene: 8. The DNA for the CDR3 is TGTGCCAGCAGTCAAGGACAGGGGGTGAGGTATGGCTACACCTTC. Translating gives CASSQGQGVRYGYTF.

This clonotype showed up just a few times. This chain connects TRBV6-1 to TRBJ2-5; 9 nucleotides match TRBD1. CDR3 length: 14 amino acids. CDR1 is MNHNS and CDR2 is SASEGT in the germline V gene. Trimming cost V 7 bases and J 5 bases; bases outside gene matches: 8. In DNA form, the CDR3 reads TGTGCCAGCATCCGACAGGGGGGCAGGGAGACCCAGTACTTC. This codes for CASIRQGGRETQYF.

This clonotype has just a few counts. This sequence joins TRBV5-1 and TRBJ1-3; D is perhaps TRBD1 (6 bases). The germline CDR1 and CDR2 sequences are SGHRS and YFSETQ. The CDR3 loop spans 16 amino acids. The ends were cut back, 2 bases at V and 2 bases at J, with 14 bases in the middle. CDR3 sequence reads: CASSFDQGRTGNTIYF. DNA for the CDR3: TGCGCCAGCAGCTTTGACCAGGGGAGGACTGGAAACACCATATATTTT. Filled out from reference TRBV5-1 and TRBJ1-3, the complete variable domain reads KAGVTQTPRYLIKTRGQQVTLSCSPISGHRSVSWYQQTPGQGLQFLFEYFSETQRNKGNFPGRFSGRQFSNSRSEMNVSTLELGDSALYLCASSFDQGRTGNTIYFGEGSWLTVV.

This clonotype was detected many times. This rearrangement joins TRBV6-1 to TRBJ2-5; no clear D. This CDR3 has 13 residues. CDR1 is MNHNS, CDR2 SASEGT, per germline. V lost 2 bases, J lost 2 bases, and 6 bases lay in between. DNA of the CDR3: TGTGCCAGCAGTGAAAGACCGCAAGAGACCCAGTACTTC. This codes for CASSERPQETQYF.

The table lists this clonotype with a few counts. V and J are TRBV9 and TRBJ1-5; D uncertain. Per the germline V gene, CDR1 is SGDLS and CDR2 is YYNGEE. This CDR3 has 14 residues. V was cut by 0 bases and J by 1 base, with 5 bases left in between. The CDR3 spells CASSVGSSNQPQHF. Here the CDR3 DNA reads TGTGCCAGCAGCGTAGGAAGCAGCAATCAGCCCCAGCATTTT.

This clonotype was recorded many times. The V call is TRBV20-1, the J call TRBJ2-7; maybe TRBD2 (5 bases). V was pared by 2 bases and J by 8 bases, with 13 bases between. CDR3 length: 12 residues. Germline CDR1 is DFQATT and CDR2 is SNEGSKA (reference sequence). The CDR3 loop is CSARSDWIKQYF. The CDR3 DNA follows: TGCAGTGCTAGATCGGACTGGATCAAGCAGTACTTC.